This T cell receptor beta chain was identified in a study of OX40 agonist ivuxolimab in advanced cancers. For the study at large: Every patient in dose escalation had hepatocellular carcinoma, melanoma, renal cell or head and neck cancer. General observations from the study: Relative to CD4+, CD8+ T cells held more expanded clones on average. The study observed clonal expansion of CD4+ and CD8+ blood T cells by week 6 at 0.1 to 3.0 mg/kg.

TCRdb's copy holds only in-frame clones and misses some; the assay was immunoSEQ multiplex PCR. The sample includes 70,000 or so clones, roughly 84% of them seen just once. The ends were cut back, 3 bases at V and 4 bases at J, with 15 bases in the middle. This CDR3 is built from 15 residues. In germline, CDR1 is MDHEN, CDR2 SYDVKM. This clone was observed a few times. The antigen is undetermined. Patients with a history of autoimmune disease or on systemic immunosuppression were excluded. This sequence was found in an adult with an advanced solid tumor such as melanoma, head and neck, liver or kidney cancer. The chain employs TRBV28 and TRBJ2-5, with a possible D match to TRBD2 (5 bases). Specimen: CD4+ or CD8+ T cells sorted from blood, collected in a trial of the OX40 agonist ivuxolimab. CDR3 DNA sequence: TGTGCCAGCAGTTTGCGTCCGGGAACGGGAGAGACCCAGTACTTC. Encoded protein: CASSLRPGTGETQYF.